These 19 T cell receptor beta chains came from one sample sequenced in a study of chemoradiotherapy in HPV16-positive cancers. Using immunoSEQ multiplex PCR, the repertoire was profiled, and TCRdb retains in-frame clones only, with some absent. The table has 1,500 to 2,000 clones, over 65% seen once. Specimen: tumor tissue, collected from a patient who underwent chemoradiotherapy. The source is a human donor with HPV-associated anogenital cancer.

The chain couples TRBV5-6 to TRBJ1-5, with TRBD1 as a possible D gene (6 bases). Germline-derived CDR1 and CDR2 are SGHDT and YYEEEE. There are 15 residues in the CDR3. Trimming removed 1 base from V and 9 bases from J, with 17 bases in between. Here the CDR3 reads CASSLWGPGARPQHF. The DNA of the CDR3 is TGTGCCAGCAGCTTGTGGGGTCCGGGGGCTCGGCCCCAGCATTTT.

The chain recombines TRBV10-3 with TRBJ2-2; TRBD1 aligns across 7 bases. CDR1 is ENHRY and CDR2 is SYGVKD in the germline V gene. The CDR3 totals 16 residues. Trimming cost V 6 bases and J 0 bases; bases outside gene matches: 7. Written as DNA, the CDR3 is TGTGCCATCAGCCTTTCCGGGACAGCGAACACCGGGGAGCTGTTTTTT. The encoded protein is CAISLSGTANTGELFF.

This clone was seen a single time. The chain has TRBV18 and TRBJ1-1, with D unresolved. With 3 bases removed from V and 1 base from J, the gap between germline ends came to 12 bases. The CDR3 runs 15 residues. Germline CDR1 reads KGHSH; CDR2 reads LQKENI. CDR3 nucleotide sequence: TGTGCCAGCTCACCCTCAGAATGGAGGAACACTGAAGCTTTCTTT. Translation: CASSPSEWRNTEAFF.

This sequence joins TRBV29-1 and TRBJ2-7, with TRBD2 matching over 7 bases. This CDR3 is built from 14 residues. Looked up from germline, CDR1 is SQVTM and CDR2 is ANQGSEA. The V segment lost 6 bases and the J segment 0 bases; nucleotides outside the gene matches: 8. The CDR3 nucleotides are TGCAGCGTAGTCCTAGCGGAAAACTCCTACGAGCAGTACTTC. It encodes CSVVLAENSYEQYF.

The CDR3 DNA is TGTGCCAGCAGGCTGGGGACCGGGGAGCTGTTTTTT. Translated, it gives CASRLGTGELFF. V gene TRBV6-5 combines with J gene TRBJ2-2; no definite D call. The CDR3 totals 12 residues. In germline, CDR1 is MNHEY, CDR2 SVGAGI. Trimming pared 6 bases from V and 5 bases from J, leaving 7 bases between.

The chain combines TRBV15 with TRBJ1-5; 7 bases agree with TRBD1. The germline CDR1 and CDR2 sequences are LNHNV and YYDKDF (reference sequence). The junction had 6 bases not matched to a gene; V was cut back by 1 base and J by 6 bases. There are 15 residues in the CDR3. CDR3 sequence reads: CATSRGRTGFQPQHF. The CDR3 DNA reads TGTGCCACCAGCAGAGGAAGGACAGGTTTTCAGCCCCAGCATTTT.

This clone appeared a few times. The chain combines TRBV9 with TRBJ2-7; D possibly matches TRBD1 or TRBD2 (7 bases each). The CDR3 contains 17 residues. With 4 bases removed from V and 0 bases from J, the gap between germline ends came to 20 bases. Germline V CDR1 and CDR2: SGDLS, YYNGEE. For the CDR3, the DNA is TGTGCCAGCAGCTCAGGGGGGGCTTCGAAGGGCTCCTACGAGCAGTACTTC. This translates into CASSSGGASKGSYEQYF. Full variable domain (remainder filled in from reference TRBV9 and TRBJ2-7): DSGVTQTPKHLITATGQRVTLRCSPRSGDLSVYWYQQSLDQGLQFLIQYYNGEERAKGNILERFSAQQFPDLHSELNLSSLELGDSALYFCASSSGGASKGSYEQYFGPGTRLTVT.

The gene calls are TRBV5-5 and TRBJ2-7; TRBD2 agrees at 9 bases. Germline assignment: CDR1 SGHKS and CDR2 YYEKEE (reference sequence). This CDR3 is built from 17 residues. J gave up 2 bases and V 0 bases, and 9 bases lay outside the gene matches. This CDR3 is CASSLAFLTSGAYEQYF. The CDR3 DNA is TGTGCCAGCAGCTTGGCATTTCTGACTAGCGGAGCCTACGAGCAGTACTTC.

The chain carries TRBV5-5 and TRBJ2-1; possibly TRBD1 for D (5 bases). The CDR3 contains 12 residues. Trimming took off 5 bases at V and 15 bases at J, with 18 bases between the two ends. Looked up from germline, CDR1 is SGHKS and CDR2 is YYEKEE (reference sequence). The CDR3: CASSEQDSARFF. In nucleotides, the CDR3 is TGTGCCAGCAGTGAACAGGATTCCGCCCGGTTCTTC. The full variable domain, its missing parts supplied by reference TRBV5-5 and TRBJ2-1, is DAGVTQSPTHLIKTRGQQVTLRCSPISGHKSVSWYQQVLGQGPQFIFQYYEKEERGRGNFPDRFSARQFPNYSSELNVNALLLGDSALYLCASSEQDSARFFGPGTRLTVL.

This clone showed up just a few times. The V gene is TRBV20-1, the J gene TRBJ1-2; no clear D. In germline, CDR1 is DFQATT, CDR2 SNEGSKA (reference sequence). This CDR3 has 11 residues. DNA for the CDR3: TGCGGCGGGCGGGTGGACTATGGCTACACCTTC. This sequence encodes CGGRVDYGYTF.

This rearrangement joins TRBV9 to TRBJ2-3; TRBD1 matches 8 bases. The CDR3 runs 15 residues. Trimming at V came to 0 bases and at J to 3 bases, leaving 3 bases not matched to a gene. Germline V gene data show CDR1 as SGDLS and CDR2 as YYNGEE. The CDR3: CASSVGQGATDTQYF. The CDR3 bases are TGTGCCAGCAGCGTAGGGCAGGGGGCAACAGATACGCAGTATTTT. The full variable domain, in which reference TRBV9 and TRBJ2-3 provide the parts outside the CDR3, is DSGVTQTPKHLITATGQRVTLRCSPRSGDLSVYWYQQSLDQGLQFLIQYYNGEERAKGNILERFSAQQFPDLHSELNLSSLELGDSALYFCASSVGQGATDTQYFGPGTRLTVL.

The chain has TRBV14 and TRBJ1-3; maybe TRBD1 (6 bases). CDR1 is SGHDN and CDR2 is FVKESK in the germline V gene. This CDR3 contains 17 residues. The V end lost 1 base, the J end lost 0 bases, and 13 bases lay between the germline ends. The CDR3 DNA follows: TGTGCCAGCAGCCAAGCTCGGACAGTGATCTCTGGAAACACCATATATTTT. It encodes CASSQARTVISGNTIYF.

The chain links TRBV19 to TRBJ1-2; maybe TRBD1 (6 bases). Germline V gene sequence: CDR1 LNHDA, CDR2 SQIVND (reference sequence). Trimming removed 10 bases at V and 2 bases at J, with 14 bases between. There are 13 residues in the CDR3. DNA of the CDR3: TGTGCCACCTCTAGGGGGGGAAACTATGGCTACACCTTC. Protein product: CATSRGGNYGYTF.

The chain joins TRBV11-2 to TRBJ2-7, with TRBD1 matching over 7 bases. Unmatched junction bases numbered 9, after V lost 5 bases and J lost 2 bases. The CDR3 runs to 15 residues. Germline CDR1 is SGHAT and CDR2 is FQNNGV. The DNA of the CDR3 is TGTGCCAGCAGCCTGATGGGACAGCATGCCTACGAGCAGTACTTC. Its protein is CASSLMGQHAYEQYF. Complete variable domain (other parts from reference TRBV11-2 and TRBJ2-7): EAGVAQSPRYKIIEKRQSVAFWCNPISGHATLYWYQQILGQGPKLLIQFQNNGVVDDSQLPKDRFSAERLKGVDSTLKIQPAKLEDSAVYLCASSLMGQHAYEQYFGPGTRLTVT.

In nucleotides, the CDR3 is TGTGCCAGCAGCCCCAGGGGATTCCTGGACTCACCCCTCCACTTT. It codes for CASSPRGFLDSPLHF. The J gene is TRBJ1-6, the V gene TRBV7-9, with TRBD1 as a possible D gene (6 bases). The V gene lost 5 bases and the J gene lost 10 bases, with 18 bases spanning the gap. The germline CDR1 and CDR2 sequences are SEHNR and FQNEAQ (reference sequence). This CDR3 spans 15 amino acids.

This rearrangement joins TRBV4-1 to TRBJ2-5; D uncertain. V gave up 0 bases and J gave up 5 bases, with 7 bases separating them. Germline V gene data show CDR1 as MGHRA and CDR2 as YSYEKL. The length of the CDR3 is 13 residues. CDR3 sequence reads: CASSQEYGETQYF. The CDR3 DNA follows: TGCGCCAGCAGCCAAGAATACGGGGAGACCCAGTACTTC.

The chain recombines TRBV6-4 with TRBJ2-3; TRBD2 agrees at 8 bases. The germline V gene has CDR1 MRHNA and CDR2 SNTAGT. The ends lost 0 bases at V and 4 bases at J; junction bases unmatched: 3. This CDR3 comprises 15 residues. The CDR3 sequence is CASSDSAGEADTQYF. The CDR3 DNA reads TGTGCCAGCAGTGACTCAGCGGGAGAGGCAGATACGCAGTATTTT.

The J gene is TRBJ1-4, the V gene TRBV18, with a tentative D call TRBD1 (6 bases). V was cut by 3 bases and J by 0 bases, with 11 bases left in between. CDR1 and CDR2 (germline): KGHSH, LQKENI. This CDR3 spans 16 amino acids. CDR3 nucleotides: TGTGCCAGCTCACCGAGGGGGGGTGCAACTAATGAAAAACTGTTTTTT. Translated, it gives CASSPRGGATNEKLFF.

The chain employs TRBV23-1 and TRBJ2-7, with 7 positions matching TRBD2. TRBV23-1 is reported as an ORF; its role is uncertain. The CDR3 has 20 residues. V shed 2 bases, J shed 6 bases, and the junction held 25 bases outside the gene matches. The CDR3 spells CASSQPLADVDYSPSREQYF. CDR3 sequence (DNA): TGCGCCAGCAGTCAACCCCTAGCGGATGTTGACTACTCTCCTTCTCGCGAGCAGTACTTC.